This is a list of T cell receptor beta chains from one sample in a study of blood T cell repertoires in COVID-19. Sequencing used immunoSEQ multiplex PCR; TCRdb keeps in-frame clones, though not all of them. Of 300,000 to 400,000 clones listed, around 82% were seen once; the top ten hold approximately 3%. The material sequenced was peripheral blood. These receptors were collected from a man younger than 45 with active or convalescent COVID-19. CDR3s include the opening cysteine and the closing phenylalanine or tryptophan.

TRBV7-2	14	TRBJ2-2	CASSFQGVSGELFF
TRBV5-6	16	TRBJ1-2	CASSALWDRGAYGYTF
TRBV7-3	11	TRBJ2-1	CASSLSGEQFF
TRBV5-1	16	TRBJ1-1	CASSPGQGGRNTEAFF
TRBV10-2	12	TRBJ2-1	CASSESTTMQFF
TRBV11-1	14	TRBJ1-1	CASSLDRGTTEAFF
TRBV30	19	TRBJ2-5	CAWRGDWTSGGLHQETQYF
TRBV12-3/TRBV12-4	13	TRBJ2-7	CASSLFRGNEQYF
TRBV7-2	13	TRBJ1-2	CASSAQGAAGYTF
TRBV19	15	TRBJ1-2	CASSPMGQGSYGYTF
TRBV19	15	TRBJ1-1	CASSIGGWSRNEAFF
TRBV7-9	13	TRBJ1-2	CASSYDIRSGYTF
TRBV6-5	14	TRBJ1-5	CASSPGQGTQPQHF
TRBV11-2	14	TRBJ1-6	CASSRGYYNSPLHF
TRBV2	17	TRBJ2-7	CASSEFSGGPLNYEQYF
TRBV7-2	15	TRBJ2-4	CASSQGLAGVDIQYF
TRBV4-3	15	TRBJ2-7	CASSREGQGFHEQYF
TRBV4-3	17	TRBJ2-7	CASSQDHPASVSYEQYF
TRBV5-8	14	TRBJ1-6	CASSPGVYNSPLHF
TRBV30	12	TRBJ2-7	CAWSTALGVPYF
TRBV24-1	14	TRBJ2-4	CATSERGRLNIQYF
TRBV29-1	14	TRBJ2-1	CSVDGLAMYNEQFF
TRBV19	15	TRBJ1-2	CASNPLEGDNYGYTF
TRBV9	16	TRBJ2-2	CASSVGLKGVDGELFF
TRBV11-2	17	TRBJ2-3	CASSTDRTSGFTDTQYF
TRBV9	16	TRBJ2-3	CASSVAGTSGVDTQYF
TRBV13	15	TRBJ2-7	CASSWGQGVSYEQYF
TRBV4-1	15	TRBJ2-1	CASSQRGGSYNEQFF
TRBV30	13	TRBJ2-3	CALLTAYTDTQYF
TRBV4-1	13	TRBJ2-1	CASSQSGVHEQFF
TRBV6-5	12	TRBJ2-7	CASSYSSGEQYF
TRBV19	15	TRBJ1-5	CASRNTENSNQPQHF
TRBV7-2	13	TRBJ1-2	CASSLNRDHGYTF
TRBV18	16	TRBJ2-7	CASSPRETGRTYEQYF
TRBV5-4	15	TRBJ2-7	CASSSPGTGGYEQYF
TRBV27	14	TRBJ1-6	CASSLTGSGSPLHF
TRBV7-7	16	TRBJ1-1	CASSSPRDRATTEAFF
TRBV7-3	16	TRBJ2-2	CASSETSGINTGELFF